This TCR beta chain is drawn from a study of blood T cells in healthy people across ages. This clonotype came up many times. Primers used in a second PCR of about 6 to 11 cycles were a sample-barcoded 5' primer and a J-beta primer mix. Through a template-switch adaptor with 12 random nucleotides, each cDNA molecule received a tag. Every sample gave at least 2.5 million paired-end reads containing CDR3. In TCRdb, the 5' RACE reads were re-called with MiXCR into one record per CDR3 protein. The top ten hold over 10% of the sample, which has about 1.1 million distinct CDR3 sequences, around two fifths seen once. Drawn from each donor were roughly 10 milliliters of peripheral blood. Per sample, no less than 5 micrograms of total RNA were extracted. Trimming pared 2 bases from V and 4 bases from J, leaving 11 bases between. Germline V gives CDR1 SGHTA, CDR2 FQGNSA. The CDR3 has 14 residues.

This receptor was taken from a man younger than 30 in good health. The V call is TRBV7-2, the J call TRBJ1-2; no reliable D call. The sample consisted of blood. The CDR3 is CASSLPSLGYGYTF. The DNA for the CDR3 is TGTGCCAGCAGCTTACCGAGTTTGGGCTATGGCTACACCTTC.